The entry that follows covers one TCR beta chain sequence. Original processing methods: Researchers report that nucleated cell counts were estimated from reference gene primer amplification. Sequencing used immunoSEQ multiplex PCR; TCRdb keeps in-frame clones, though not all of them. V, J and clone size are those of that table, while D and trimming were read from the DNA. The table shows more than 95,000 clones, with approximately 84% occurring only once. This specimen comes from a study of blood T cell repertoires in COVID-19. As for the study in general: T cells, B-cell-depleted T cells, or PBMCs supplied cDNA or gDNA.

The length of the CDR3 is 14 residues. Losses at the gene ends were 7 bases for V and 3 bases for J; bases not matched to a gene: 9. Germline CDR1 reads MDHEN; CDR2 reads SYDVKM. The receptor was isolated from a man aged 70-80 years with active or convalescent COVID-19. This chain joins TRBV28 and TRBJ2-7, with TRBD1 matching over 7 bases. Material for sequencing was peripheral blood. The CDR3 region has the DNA TGTGCCAGCACTCCGGTGGACAGGCGCTACGAGCAGTACTTC. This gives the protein CASTPVDRRYEQYF.